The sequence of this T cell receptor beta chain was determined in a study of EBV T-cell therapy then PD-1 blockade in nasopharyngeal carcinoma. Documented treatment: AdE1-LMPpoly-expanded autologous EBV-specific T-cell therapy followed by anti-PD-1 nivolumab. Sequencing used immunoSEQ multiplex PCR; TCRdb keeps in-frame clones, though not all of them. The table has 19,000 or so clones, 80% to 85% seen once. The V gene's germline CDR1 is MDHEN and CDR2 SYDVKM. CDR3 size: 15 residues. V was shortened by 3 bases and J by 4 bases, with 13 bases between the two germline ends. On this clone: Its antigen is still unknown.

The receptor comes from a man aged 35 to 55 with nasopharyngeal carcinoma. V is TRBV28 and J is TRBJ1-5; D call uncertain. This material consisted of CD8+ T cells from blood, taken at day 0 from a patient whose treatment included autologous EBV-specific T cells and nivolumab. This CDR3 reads CASSFGAFPNQPQHF. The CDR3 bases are TGTGCCAGCAGTTTCGGCGCCTTCCCAAATCAGCCCCAGCATTTT.